This TCR beta chain was identified during a study of T-cell memory formation after mild COVID-19. Trimming stripped 4 bases from V and 6 bases from J, with 10 bases between. The CDR3 contains 13 residues. CDR1 MNHEY and CDR2 SVGEGT come from the germline V gene. TCRdb reprocessed the 5' RACE reads with MiXCR, giving one entry per CDR3 protein. The sample holds about 81,000 distinct CDR3 sequences, nearly 25% seen once. This clonotype has just a few counts. The J gene is TRBJ2-1, the V gene TRBV6-2 or TRBV6-3; D perhaps matches TRBD2 (5 bases). The sample taken for sequencing was PBMCs or a T cell subset sorted from them (not recorded which). The clonotype was recovered from a man aged 18 to 30 who had mild COVID-19 (a few samples of this study predate the infection). Cell type and time point are not known. The CDR3 loop is CASSWAGSNEQFF. CDR3 nucleotides: TGTGCCAGCAGTTGGGCGGGTTCCAATGAGCAGTTCTTC.